This record concerns one T cell receptor (beta chain) sequence. The antigen remains undetermined. The sample comes from a study of blood T cells in healthy people across ages. Sample-barcoded 5' priming and a J-beta primer mix drove a second PCR of about 6 to 11 cycles. A 12-random-nucleotide template-switch adaptor tagged each cDNA molecule. Each CDR3 protein gets one entry after TCRdb re-called the 5' RACE reads with MiXCR. The sample comprises some 710,000 distinct CDR3 sequences, about half of which are singletons, and about a sixth rests with the top ten. V lost 0 bases, J lost 10 bases, and 20 bases lay in between. Germline assignment: CDR1 SGHRS and CDR2 YFSETQ. The CDR3 consists of 16 residues. General observations from the study: Age advanced and TCR beta diversity per million T cells fell, roughly linearly. When set beside aged donors, long-lived donors presented more naive CD4+ cells and higher diversity.

Source material: blood. The source of this sequence is a man of 80 years or more in good health. The genes are TRBV5-1 and TRBJ2-1; D tentatively fits TRBD1 or TRBD2 (6 bases each). CDR3 region: CASSLEGHGRSDEQFF. The DNA of the CDR3 is TGCGCCAGCAGCTTGGAGGGACACGGGAGAAGCGACGAGCAGTTCTTC.